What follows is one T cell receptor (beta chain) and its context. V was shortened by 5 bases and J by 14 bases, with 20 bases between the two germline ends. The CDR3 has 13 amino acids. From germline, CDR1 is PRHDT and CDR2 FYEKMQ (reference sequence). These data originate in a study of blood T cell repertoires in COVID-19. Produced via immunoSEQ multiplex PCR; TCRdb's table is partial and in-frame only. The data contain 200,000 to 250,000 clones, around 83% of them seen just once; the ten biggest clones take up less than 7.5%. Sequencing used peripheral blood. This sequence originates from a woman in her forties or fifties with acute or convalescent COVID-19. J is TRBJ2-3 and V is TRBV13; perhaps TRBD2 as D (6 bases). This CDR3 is CASSASPEAGRYF. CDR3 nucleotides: TGTGCCAGCAGCGCGAGTCCCGAGGCGGGGAGGTATTTT. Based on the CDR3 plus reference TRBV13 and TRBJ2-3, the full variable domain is AAGVIQSPRHLIKEKRETATLKCYPIPRHDTVYWYQQGPGQDPQFLISFYEKMQSDKGSIPDRFSAQQFSDYHSELNMSSLELGDSALYFCASSASPEAGRYFGPGTRLTVL.